This T cell receptor (beta chain) emerged from a study of cytomegalovirus exposure and HLA in healthy donors. PCR amplification relied on 60 Vbeta primers (plus 13 Jbeta primers). As processed by the authors: Around 10 million of the 80 million or so unique TCR beta chains counted in a later analysis were shared. The data were produced by immunoSEQ multiplex PCR, yet TCRdb's version contains in-frame clones alone and is incomplete. The V and J calls and clone size come from that table; D and trimming were worked out from the DNA. The sample lists about 120,000 clones, roughly 86% occurring once. Germline values: CDR1 MNHNS, CDR2 SASEGT. V shed 0 bases and J shed 4 bases, with 15 bases lying between them. CDR3 length: 16 amino acids. Findings of the study overall: Through in vitro validation, a few CMV-associated chains were shown to be specific for CMV antigens. As a later analysis revealed, most CMV-associated TCR beta chains appeared HLA-restricted.

Concerning this clone: Its matching antigen is unknown.

V gene TRBV6-1 combines with J gene TRBJ1-2; D unresolved. The source is a young man in good health and CMV-seronegative. Sequencing was performed on PBMCs. CDR3 sequence (DNA): TGTGCCAGCAGTGAAGCGCAAGGGTCAGGACTCTATGGCTACACCTTC. Translation: CASSEAQGSGLYGYTF.